The sequence of this TCR beta chain was determined in a study of monozygotic twins with cystic fibrosis. Produced via immunoSEQ multiplex PCR; TCRdb's table is partial and in-frame only. This table has around 35,000 clones, 84% appearing once. Sequencing was carried out using blood. This TCR came from a girl under 10 years old with cystic fibrosis.

CDR3 coding DNA: TGTGCCAGCAGCCGAAATAGCAGGGGAGAGACCCAGTACTTC. Translated: CASSRNSRGETQYF. This chain joins TRBV7-2 and TRBJ2-5, with D possibly being TRBD1 (6 bases). The V end was cut by 5 bases, the J end by 4 bases, with 14 bases between. CDR1 and CDR2 (germline): SGHTA, FQGNSA. The CDR3 totals 14 residues.